Only a few counts were recorded for the clone carrying this T cell receptor (beta chain). At one end the junction does not follow the germline gene, possibly because of a read error. The tissue used was unsorted bulk material of about 17-33 mg. RNA and DNA were co-extracted from it with the AllPrep DNA/RNA mini kit. Every patient had chronic HBV infection and was treatment-naive. Tumors were each sampled at five separate regions. The data originate from a study of tumor-infiltrating lymphocytes in primary liver carcinoma. About the study: The yield of productive TCRbeta reads per sample was roughly 3.65 to 7.5 million and was similar across tissue types.

The input was around 530 ng total RNA; TCR beta cDNA was made from it with a constant-region primer. Employing slightly modified ARM-PCR, three nested multiplex PCR rounds were run, and these gave rise to the TCR beta libraries. TRBV1-TRBV30 forward primers paired with a C-beta reverse primer drove the first two PCR rounds, about 10 cycles each. TCRdb re-derived calls from the multiplex PCR reads in MiXCR, one entry per CDR3 protein. Among about 99,000 distinct CDR3 sequences, over 55% were seen once, and the ten largest hold approximately 10%. The CDR3 totals 16 residues. Germline CDR1 reads MNHEY; CDR2 reads SVGAGI.

This chain connects TRBV6-5 to TRBJ2-5, with D uncertain. The source material was liver tumor tissue from sampling region 5. As for subset: tumor region T5, tumor centre. This receptor was identified in a woman in her sixties with primary liver carcinoma and hepatitis B virus infection. As DNA, the CDR3 is TGTGCCAGCAGTTACTACTCGTCACAGTCCCAAGAGATCCAGTACTTC. Translating gives CASSYYSSQSQEIQYF.